This T cell receptor beta chain stems from a study of shared clonotypes between healthy human individuals. CD8 cells classed as naive were CD45RO-negative and positively selected for CCR7, excluding terminally differentiated effector memory CD45RA+ cells. Assay runs were performed at deep level. TCRdb's copy holds only in-frame clones and misses some; the assay was immunoSEQ multiplex PCR. The sample consists of about 2 million clones, about 95% of them appearing once. The sample was naive CD8+ T cells sorted from blood. This TCR was recovered from a man aged 18 to 30 in good health.

The chain's CDR3 is CASSDQRYEQYF. CDR3 in DNA: TGTGCCAGCAGTGATCAACGGTACGAGCAGTACTTC. The chain uses TRBV2 and TRBJ2-7; D is unclear. V was clipped by 3 bases and J by 4 bases, with 7 bases between them. The germline gives CDR1 SNHLY, CDR2 FYNNEI. This CDR3 spans 12 amino acids.